Below are 7 T cell receptor beta chains sequenced from a single sample in a study of T cell responses to AZD1222 COVID-19 vaccine. This table comes from immunoSEQ multiplex PCR, and its TCRdb copy is limited to in-frame clones, with some not included. This repertoire shows 100,000 to 150,000 clones, about 85% found once; its top ten account for 5% to 7%. Sample: peripheral blood, taken on day 0 of AZD1222 vaccination. Source of these receptors: an adult in good health.

This clone appeared a single time. J is TRBJ1-5 and V is TRBV3-1 (or the pseudogene TRBV3-2); no definite D call. With 0 bases removed from V and 2 bases from J, the gap between germline ends came to 5 bases. The CDR3 is 14 amino acids. The V gene's germline CDR1 is LGHDT and CDR2 YNNKEL (reference sequence). The CDR3 nucleotides read TGTGCCAGCAGCCAAGAGATCGGCAATCAGCCCCAGCATTTT. This sequence encodes CASSQEIGNQPQHF.

The chain combines TRBV2 with TRBJ1-6, with a weak D call TRBD1 (5 bases). CDR3 length equals 15 residues. V was pared by 5 bases and J by 13 bases, with 21 bases between. Germline V gene data show CDR1 as SNHLY and CDR2 as FYNNEI. DNA of the CDR3: TGTGCCAGCAGTCTCGGGGGAAGACCCCTGGCCCCCCTCCACTTT. Its protein product is CASSLGGRPLAPLHF.

CDR3 protein: CASSSQGHTDTQYF. CDR3 coding DNA: TGTGCCAGCAGCTCCCAAGGACACACAGATACGCAGTATTTT. This rearrangement joins TRBV7-8 to TRBJ2-3, with D perhaps TRBD1 (5 bases). Trimming removed 4 bases at V and 2 bases at J, with 10 bases between. The CDR3 has 14 residues. Germline assignment: CDR1 SGHVS and CDR2 FQNEAQ.

The chain combines TRBV6-5 with TRBJ2-7, with 7 bases identical to TRBD1. CDR1 is MNHEY, CDR2 SVGAGI, per germline. This CDR3 is built from 14 residues. V dropped 10 bases and J dropped 1; count of bases not matched to a gene: 10. CDR3 in amino acids: CATYGQAPSYEQYF. The CDR3 coding sequence is TGTGCCACCTACGGACAGGCCCCTTCCTACGAGCAGTACTTC.

Only a few counts were recorded for this clone. The chain employs TRBV2 and TRBJ1-5; possibly TRBD1 for D (6 bases). Trimming cost V 6 bases and J 4 bases, with 10 bases left between them. CDR1 is SNHLY and CDR2 is FYNNEI in the germline V gene. This CDR3 comprises 13 residues. The CDR3 loop reads CASSLDRNQPQHF. CDR3 DNA sequence: TGTGCCAGCAGCTTGGACAGAAATCAGCCCCAGCATTTT.

The V and J genes are TRBV9 and TRBJ2-5, with a weak D call TRBD2 (6 bases). Looked up from germline, CDR1 is SGDLS and CDR2 is YYNGEE. V lost 0 bases to trimming and J lost 4 bases, with 13 bases between them. The CDR3 loop spans 15 amino acids. DNA for the CDR3: TGTGCCAGCAGCGTAGCAGGCAGGGAGGTAGAGACCCAGTACTTC. This sequence encodes CASSVAGREVETQYF.

This chain joins TRBV7-8 and TRBJ1-5; 7 bases line up with TRBD1. The germline V gene encodes CDR1 SGHVS and CDR2 FQNEAQ. The CDR3 contains 17 residues. The V gene end was trimmed by 5 bases and the J gene end by 0 bases; junction bases not matched to a gene: 10. The CDR3, as DNA: TGTGCCAGCAGCACATTTCTGGGACAGCATAGCAATCAGCCCCAGCATTTT. It encodes CASSTFLGQHSNQPQHF.